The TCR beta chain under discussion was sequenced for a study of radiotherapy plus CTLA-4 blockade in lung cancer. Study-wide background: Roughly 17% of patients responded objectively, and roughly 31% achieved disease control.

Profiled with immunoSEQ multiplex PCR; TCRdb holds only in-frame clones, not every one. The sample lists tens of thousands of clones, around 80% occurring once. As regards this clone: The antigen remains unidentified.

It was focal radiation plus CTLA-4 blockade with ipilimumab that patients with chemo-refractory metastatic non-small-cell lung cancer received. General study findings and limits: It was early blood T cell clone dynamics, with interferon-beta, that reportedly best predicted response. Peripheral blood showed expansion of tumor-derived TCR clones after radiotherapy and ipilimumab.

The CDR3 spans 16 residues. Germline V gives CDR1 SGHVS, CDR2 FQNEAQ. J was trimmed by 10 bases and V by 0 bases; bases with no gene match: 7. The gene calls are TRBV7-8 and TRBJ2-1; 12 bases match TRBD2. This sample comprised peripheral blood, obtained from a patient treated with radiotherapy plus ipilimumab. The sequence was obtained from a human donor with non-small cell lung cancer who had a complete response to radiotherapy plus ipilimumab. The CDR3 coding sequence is TGTGCCAGCAGCTTAGCTCGGACTAGCGGGGTTTCCGAGCAGTTCTTC. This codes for CASSLARTSGVSEQFF.